The clone carrying this TCR beta chain has at least ten counts. Its antigen is not identified. The entry originates in a study of PD-L1 blockade in urothelial cancer. Study-level background: A median around 140,000 T cells were found in blood samples.

Study outcomes and limitations: It was durable-benefit patients whose tumor-associated blood clones expanded more at 3 weeks. Below-median pretreatment blood TCR clonality was a predictor of better survival.

Time point given: peripheral blood 6 weeks after treatment start. V lost 7 bases to trimming and J lost 6 bases; unmatched junction nucleotides: 10. Germline V CDR1 and CDR2: MDHEN, SYDVKM. The CDR3 runs to 14 residues. Assay used: immunoSEQ multiplex PCR; TCRdb lists only in-frame clones, some missing. This sample has about 48,000 clones, with approximately 80% found just once. The material was PBMCs, obtained around atezolizumab (anti-PD-L1) treatment. V and J are TRBV28 and TRBJ1-1; 8 bases map to TRBD1. The sequence was collected from a man aged 70 or older with urothelial cancer. CDR3 protein: CASNADRVVAEAFF. CDR3 in DNA: TGTGCCAGCAATGCGGACAGGGTGGTCGCTGAAGCTTTCTTT. Drawing the rest from reference TRBV28 and TRBJ1-1, the complete variable domain is DVKVTQSSRYLVKRTGEKVFLECVQDMDHENMFWYRQDPGLGLRLIYFSYDVKMKEKGDIPEGYSVSREKKERFSLILESASTNQTSMYLCASNADRVVAEAFFGQGTRLTVV.